A selection of T cell receptor beta chains follows, all from one sample in a study of T cell responses to AZD1222 COVID-19 vaccine. This table comes from immunoSEQ multiplex PCR, and its TCRdb copy is limited to in-frame clones, with some not included. The top ten hold over 1.2% of the sample, which has 100,000 to 150,000 clones, 75% to 90% seen once. The sequencing here drew on peripheral blood, taken on day 0 of AZD1222 vaccination. The receptor set was obtained from an adult in good health. Each CDR3 is given with its conserved first and last residue. The order of the fields is D gene, CDR3 length, V gene, clone size, J gene, CDR3 DNA, CDR3 protein. A D gene is named only where the DNA matches it firmly. The size field is filled for only some rows; it gives once, few, many or a size class.

>NA|16|TRBV27|NA|TRBJ1-5
TGTGCCAGCAGTTTATCGTGGAGTTATAGCAATCAGCCCCAGCATTTT
CASSLSWSYSNQPQHF
>NA|11|TRBV28|NA|TRBJ1-2
TGTGCCAGCAGTGGGGCTTTTGGCTACACCTTC
CASSGAFGYTF
>TRBD1|11|TRBV19|NA|TRBJ1-1
TGTGCCAGTAGGAGGGACAGGGGAGCTTTCTTT
CASRRDRGAFF
>TRBD2|18|TRBV7-3|NA|TRBJ2-3
TGTGCCAGCAGCCCCATCGGGGCTAGCGGGGGGGATACAGATACGCAGTATTTT
CASSPIGASGGDTDTQYF
>TRBD2|16|TRBV25-1|NA|TRBJ2-1
TGTGCCAGCACCAGGACCCTAGCGGGGATCTACAATGAGCAGTTCTTC
CASTRTLAGIYNEQFF
>NA|14|TRBV28|NA|TRBJ1-6
TGTGCCAGCAGCTCTCCAACAGGGAATTCACCCCTCCACTTT
CASSSPTGNSPLHF
>NA|12|TRBV28|few|TRBJ1-2
TGTGCCAGCACCAGGGGATACGGTGGCTACACCTTC
CASTRGYGGYTF
>TRBD1|17|TRBV7-6|NA|TRBJ2-7
TGTGCCAGCAGCTTAGGAGCTGCGACAGGGATAGGCTACGAGCAGTACTTC
CASSLGAATGIGYEQYF
>TRBD1|14|TRBV19|NA|TRBJ2-2
TGTGCCACAAGACAGGGGGACGTCACCGGGGAGCTGTTTTTT
CATRQGDVTGELFF
>NA|13|TRBV30|NA|TRBJ1-1
TGTGCCTGGAGTGACAGGCCGAACACTGAAGCTTTCTTT
CAWSDRPNTEAFF
>TRBD1|13|TRBV30|NA|TRBJ2-5
TGTGCCTGGAGGGGGACAGGTCAAGAGACCCAGTACTTC
CAWRGTGQETQYF
>TRBD1|15|TRBV11-2|NA|TRBJ1-2
TGTGCCAGCAGCTTAGTCGGACAGGGTCACTATGGCTACACCTTC
CASSLVGQGHYGYTF
>NA|14|TRBV2|NA|TRBJ1-4
TGTGCCAGCAGTGTAGCAGGGAGGAATGAAAAACTGTTTTTT
CASSVAGRNEKLFF
>NA|11|TRBV20-1|NA|TRBJ1-3
TGCAGTGCTAGAGGGCAGGGCACCATATATTTT
CSARGQGTIYF
>NA|14|TRBV7-8|once|TRBJ1-5
TGTGCCAGCAGCAATGGGGGGTATTTTCAGCCCCAGCATTTT
CASSNGGYFQPQHF
>NA|15|TRBV11-2|NA|TRBJ1-4
TGTGCCAGCAGCCTGACAGAGTTCTCTAATGAAAAACTGTTTTTT
CASSLTEFSNEKLFF
>NA|14|TRBV4-3|NA|TRBJ1-1
TGCGCCAGCAGCCAAGAAAGTAGTCGGACTGAAGCTTTCTTT
CASSQESSRTEAFF
>NA|14|TRBV10-3|NA|TRBJ2-7
TGTGCCATCAGCCCCCACATCCAAGCCTACGAGCAGTACTTC
CAISPHIQAYEQYF
>NA|15|TRBV7-2|NA|TRBJ2-5
TGTGCCAGCAGCTTAGTATCGGCGGGGTCAGAGACCCAGTACTTC
CASSLVSAGSETQYF
>NA|11|TRBV7-2|NA|TRBJ1-2
TGTGCCAGCAGGCAATCCTATGGCTACACCTTC
CASRQSYGYTF
>NA|13|TRBV7-9|NA|TRBJ1-6
TGTGCCAGCAGCCCCACTGGGGGGTCACCCCTCCACTTT
CASSPTGGSPLHF
>TRBD1|16|TRBV5-6|once|TRBJ2-3
TGTGCCAGCAGCTGGAGGGGACAGGGGTATTCAGATACGCAGTATTTT
CASSWRGQGYSDTQYF